Below, 2 T cell receptor delta chains from the same sample are listed, as sequenced in a study of gamma-delta chains in newborns, infants, children (dated by TCRdb to between 2018 and 2021). Data came from an Illumina MiSeq. TCRdb called clones anew from the public reads via CATT; matching DNA rows were later pooled. The sample profile shows 5,700 or so delta-chain clones; roughly 2.5% of them were found once. Around 16% of the sample rests with the top ten. What was sequenced was blood. Receptor source: a child who was a newborn, infant or young child, either healthy, febrile or measles-vaccinated (not recorded which).

This clone was observed a handful of times. The protein TCRdb gives is from a much larger clone and does not agree with this DNA's translation at residue 10, likely a read error; the protein shown here comes from the DNA. Other nucleotide sequences in the sample specify the same CDR3. This rearrangement joins TRDV2 to TRDJ1, with 8 bases aligning to TRDD3. Germline loops: CDR1 GEAIGNYY, CDR2 EKD. The CDR3 loop spans 15 amino acids. The V and J ends lost 3 bases and 3 bases, in that order; junction bases with no gene match: 8. This CDR3 reads CACDVLGVYADKLIF. The DNA of the CDR3 is TGTGCCTGTGACGTACTGGGGGTTTACGCCGATAAACTCATCTTT.

Sample share makes this clone medium-sized. Other DNA sequences of this sample code for an identical CDR3. The chain carries TRDV2 and TRDJ1, with 8 bases identical to TRDD3. V dropped 0 bases and J dropped 0; count of bases not matched to a gene: 2. The CDR3 totals 15 residues. In germline, CDR1 is GEAIGNYY, CDR2 EKD. In nucleotides, the CDR3 is TGTGCCTGTGACACCGTTGGGGGATACACCGATAAACTCATCTTT. This translates into CACDTVGGYTDKLIF.